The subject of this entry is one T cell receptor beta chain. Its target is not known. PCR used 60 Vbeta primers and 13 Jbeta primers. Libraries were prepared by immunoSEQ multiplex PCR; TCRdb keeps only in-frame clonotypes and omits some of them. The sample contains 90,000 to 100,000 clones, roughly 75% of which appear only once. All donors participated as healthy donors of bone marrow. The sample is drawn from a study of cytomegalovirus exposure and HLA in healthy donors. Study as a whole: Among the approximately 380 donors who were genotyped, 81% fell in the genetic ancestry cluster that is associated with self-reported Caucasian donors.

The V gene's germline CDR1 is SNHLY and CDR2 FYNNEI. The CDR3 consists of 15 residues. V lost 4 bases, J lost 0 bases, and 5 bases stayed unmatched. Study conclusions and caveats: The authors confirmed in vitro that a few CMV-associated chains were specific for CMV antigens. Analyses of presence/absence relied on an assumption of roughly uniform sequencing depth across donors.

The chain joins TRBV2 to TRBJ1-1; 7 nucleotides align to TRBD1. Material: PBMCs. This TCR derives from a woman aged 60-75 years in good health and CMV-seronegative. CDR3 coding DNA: TGTGCCAGCAGTGCGGACAGGCTACTGAACACTGAAGCTTTCTTT. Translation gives CASSADRLLNTEAFF.